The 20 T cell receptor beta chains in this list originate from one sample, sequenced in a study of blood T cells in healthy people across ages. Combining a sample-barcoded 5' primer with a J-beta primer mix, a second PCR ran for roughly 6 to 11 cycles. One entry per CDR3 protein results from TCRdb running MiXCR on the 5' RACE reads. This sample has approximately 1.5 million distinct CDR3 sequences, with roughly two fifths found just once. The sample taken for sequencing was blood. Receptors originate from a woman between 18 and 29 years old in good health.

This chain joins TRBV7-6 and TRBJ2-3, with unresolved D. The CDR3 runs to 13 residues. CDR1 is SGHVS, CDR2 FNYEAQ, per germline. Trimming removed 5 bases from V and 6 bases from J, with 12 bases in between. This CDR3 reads CASSTRPLDTQYF. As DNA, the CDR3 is TGTGCCAGCAGCACTCGTCCCTTGGATACGCAGTATTTT. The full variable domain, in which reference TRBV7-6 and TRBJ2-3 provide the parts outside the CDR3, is GAGVSQSPRYKVTKRGQDVALRCDPISGHVSLYWYRQALGQGPEFLTYFNYEAQQDKSGLPNDRFSAERPEGSISTLTIQRTEQRDSAMYRCASSTRPLDTQYFGPGTRLTVL.

The CDR3 nucleotides read TGTGCCAGCAGTTTGGGGCGAAAGGAAGGGTCCGCTACTAACTATGGCTACACCTTC. It is translated as CASSLGRKEGSATNYGYTF. The rearrangement joins TRBV27 to TRBJ1-2; maybe TRBD1 (5 bases). The CDR3 is 19 amino acids. Germline V gives CDR1 MNHEY, CDR2 SMNVEV (reference sequence). V was trimmed by 3 bases and J by 0 bases, leaving 23 bases between them.

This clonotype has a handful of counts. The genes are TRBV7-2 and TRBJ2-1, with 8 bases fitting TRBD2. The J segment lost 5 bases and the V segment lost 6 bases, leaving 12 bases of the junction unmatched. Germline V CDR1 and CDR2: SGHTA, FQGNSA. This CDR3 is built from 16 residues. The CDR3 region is CASSPTSGSADNEQFF. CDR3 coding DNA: TGTGCCAGCAGTCCAACAAGCGGGAGCGCCGACAATGAGCAGTTCTTC.

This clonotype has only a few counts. The CDR3 sequence: CSVGGQVVGGYTF. CDR3 coding DNA: TGCAGCGTTGGAGGGCAGGTGGTGGGTGGCTACACCTTC. The J gene is TRBJ1-2, the V gene TRBV29-1; no clear D gene. CDR1 and CDR2 from the germline V gene are SQVTM and ANQGSEA. This CDR3 has 13 amino acids. The V end was cut by 4 bases, the J end by 7 bases, with 16 bases between. The full variable domain, rest sourced from reference TRBV29-1 and TRBJ1-2, is SAVISQKPSRDICQRGTSLTIQCQVDSQVTMMFWYRQQPGQSLTLIATANQGSEATYESGFVIDKFPISRPNLTFSTLTVSNMSPEDSSIYLCSVGGQVVGGYTFGSGTRLTVV.

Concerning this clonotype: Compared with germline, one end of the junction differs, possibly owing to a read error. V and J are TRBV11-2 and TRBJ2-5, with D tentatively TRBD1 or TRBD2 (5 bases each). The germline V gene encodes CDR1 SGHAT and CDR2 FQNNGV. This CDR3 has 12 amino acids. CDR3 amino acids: CASRSPWDGQYF. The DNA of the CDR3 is TGTGCAAGCAGGTCTCCGTGGGACGGGCAGTACTTC.

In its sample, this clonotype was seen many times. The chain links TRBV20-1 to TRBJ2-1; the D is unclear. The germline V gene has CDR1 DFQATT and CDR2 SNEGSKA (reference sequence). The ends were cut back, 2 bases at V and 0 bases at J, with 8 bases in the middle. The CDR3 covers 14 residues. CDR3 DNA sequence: TGCAGTGCTAGAAAGGCTAACTCCTACAATGAGCAGTTCTTC. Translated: CSARKANSYNEQFF.

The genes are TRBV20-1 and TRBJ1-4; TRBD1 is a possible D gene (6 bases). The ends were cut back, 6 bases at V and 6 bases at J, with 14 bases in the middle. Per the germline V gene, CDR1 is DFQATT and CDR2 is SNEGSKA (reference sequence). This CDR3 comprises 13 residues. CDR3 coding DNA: TGCAGTGCCCAAAGGGGGGTGGATGAAAAACTGTTTTTT. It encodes CSAQRGVDEKLFF.

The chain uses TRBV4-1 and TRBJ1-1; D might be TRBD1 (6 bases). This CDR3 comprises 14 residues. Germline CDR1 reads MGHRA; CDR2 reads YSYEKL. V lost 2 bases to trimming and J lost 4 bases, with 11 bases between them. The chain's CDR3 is CASSQMGAPTEAFF. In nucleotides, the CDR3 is TGCGCCAGCAGCCAAATGGGGGCGCCCACTGAAGCTTTCTTT.

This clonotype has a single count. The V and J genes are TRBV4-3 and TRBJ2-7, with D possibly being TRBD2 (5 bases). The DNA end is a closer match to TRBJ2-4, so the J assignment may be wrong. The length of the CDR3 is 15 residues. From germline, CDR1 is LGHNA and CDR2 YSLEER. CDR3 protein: CASSQDRGSGDIQYF. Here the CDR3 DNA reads TGCGCCAGCAGCCAAGATAGAGGGTCCGGGGACATTCAGTACTTC.

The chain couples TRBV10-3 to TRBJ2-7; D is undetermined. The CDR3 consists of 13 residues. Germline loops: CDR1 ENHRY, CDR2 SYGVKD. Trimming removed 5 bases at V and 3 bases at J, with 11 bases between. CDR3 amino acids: CAISPGLVYEQYF. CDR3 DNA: TGTGCCATCAGTCCAGGTCTAGTCTACGAGCAGTACTTC.

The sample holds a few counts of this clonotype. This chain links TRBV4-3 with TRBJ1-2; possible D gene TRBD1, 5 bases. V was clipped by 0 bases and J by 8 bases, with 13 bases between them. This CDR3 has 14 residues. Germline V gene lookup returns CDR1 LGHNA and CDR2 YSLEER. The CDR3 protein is CASSQDLGAWGYTF. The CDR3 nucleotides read TGCGCCAGCAGCCAAGATCTAGGGGCCTGGGGCTACACCTTC.

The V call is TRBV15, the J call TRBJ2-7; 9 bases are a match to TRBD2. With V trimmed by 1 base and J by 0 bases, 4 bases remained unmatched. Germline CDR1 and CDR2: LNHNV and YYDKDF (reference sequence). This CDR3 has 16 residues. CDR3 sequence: CATSRVRTSASYEQYF. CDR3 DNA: TGTGCCACCAGCAGAGTAAGGACTAGCGCCTCCTACGAGCAGTACTTC.

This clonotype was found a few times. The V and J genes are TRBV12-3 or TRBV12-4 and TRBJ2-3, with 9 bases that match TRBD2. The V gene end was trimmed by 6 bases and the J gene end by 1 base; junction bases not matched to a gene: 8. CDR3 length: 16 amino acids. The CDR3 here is CASRPLGGGGTDTQYF. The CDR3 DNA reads TGTGCCAGCAGGCCTCTCGGCGGGGGGGGCACAGATACGCAGTATTTT.

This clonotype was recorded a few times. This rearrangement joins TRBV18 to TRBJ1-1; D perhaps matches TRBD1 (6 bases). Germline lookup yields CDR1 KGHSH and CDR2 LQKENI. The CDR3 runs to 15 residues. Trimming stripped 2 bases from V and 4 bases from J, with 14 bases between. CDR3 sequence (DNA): TGTGCCAGCTCACCAAGGGGGGCTAGGAGCACTGAAGCTTTCTTT. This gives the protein CASSPRGARSTEAFF.

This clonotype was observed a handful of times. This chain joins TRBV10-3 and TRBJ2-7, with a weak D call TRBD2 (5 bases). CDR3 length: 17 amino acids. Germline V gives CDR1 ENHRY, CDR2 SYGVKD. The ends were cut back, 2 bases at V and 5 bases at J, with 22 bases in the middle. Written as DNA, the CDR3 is TGTGCCATCAGTGAGCCAGGACTCAGCCGAGTTGTAGACGAGCAGTACTTC. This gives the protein CAISEPGLSRVVDEQYF.

This CDR3 reads CASSVRGGRTDTQYF. The CDR3 nucleotides read TGTGCCAGCAGCGTTCGGGGGGGCCGCACAGATACGCAGTATTTT. The rearrangement links TRBV9 to TRBJ2-3; 8 nucleotides line up with TRBD2. The trim removed 2 bases at V and 1 base at J, leaving 3 bases unmatched. Germline CDR1 and CDR2: SGDLS and YYNGEE. This CDR3 is 15 amino acids long.

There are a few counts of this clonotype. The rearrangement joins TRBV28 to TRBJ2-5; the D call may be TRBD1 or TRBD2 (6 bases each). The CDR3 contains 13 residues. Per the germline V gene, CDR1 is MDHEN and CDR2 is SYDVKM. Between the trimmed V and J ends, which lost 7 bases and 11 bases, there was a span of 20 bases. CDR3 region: CASTIEGGNEQYF. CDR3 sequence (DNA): TGTGCCAGCACCATCGAGGGGGGAAATGAGCAGTACTTC.

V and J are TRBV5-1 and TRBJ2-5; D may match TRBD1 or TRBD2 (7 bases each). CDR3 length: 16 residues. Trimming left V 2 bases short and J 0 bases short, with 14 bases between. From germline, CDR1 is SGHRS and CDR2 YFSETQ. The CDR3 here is CASSFRQGGNQETQYF. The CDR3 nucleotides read TGCGCCAGCAGCTTCCGACAGGGAGGGAACCAAGAGACCCAGTACTTC.

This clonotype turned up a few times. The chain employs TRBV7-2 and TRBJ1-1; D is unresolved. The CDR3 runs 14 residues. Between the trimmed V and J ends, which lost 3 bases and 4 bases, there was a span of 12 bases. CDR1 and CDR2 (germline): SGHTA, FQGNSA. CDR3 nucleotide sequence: TGTGCCAGCAGCTTCGGGGTGTCGTCCACTGAAGCTTTCTTT. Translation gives CASSFGVSSTEAFF.

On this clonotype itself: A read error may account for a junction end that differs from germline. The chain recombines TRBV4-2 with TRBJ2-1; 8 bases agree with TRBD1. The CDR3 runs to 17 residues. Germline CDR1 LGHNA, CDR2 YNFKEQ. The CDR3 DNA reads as TGTGCCTGCAGCCAAGATCGCGCAGGGGGCATTTACAATGAGCAGTTCTTC. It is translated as CACSQDRAGGIYNEQFF.